A selection of T cell receptor beta chains follows, all from one sample in a study of blood T cell repertoires in COVID-19. Measured with immunoSEQ multiplex PCR; TCRdb has only the in-frame clones, and not every one. The profile shows roughly 60,000 clones, about 82% of them singletons. The sequenced sample was peripheral blood. The receptors here all came from a human donor in a cohort sampled during active COVID-19. Each CDR3 is given with its conserved first and last residue. D genes are given only for firm matches. Clone size is shown for a subset of rows, as once, few, many or a class of expanded clone.

TRBJ1-1 - TRBD1 TRBV27 CASSLSPGGTEAFF TGTGCCAGCAGTTTATCTCCAGGGGGCACTGAAGCTTTCTTT
TRBJ1-3 - - TRBV3-1/TRBV3-2 CASSQVSGKGNTIYF TGTGCCAGCAGCCAAGTGTCGGGAAAAGGAAACACCATATATTTT
TRBJ1-1 - - TRBV6-5 CASDWSGDTEAFF TGTGCCAGCGATTGGAGCGGGGACACTGAAGCTTTCTTT
TRBJ2-1 - TRBD2 TRBV27 CASSFGSGVYNEQFF TGTGCCAGCAGTTTCGGTAGCGGGGTCTACAATGAGCAGTTCTTC
TRBJ2-3 - TRBD2 TRBV6-5 CASTRTDYPRGAQYF TGTGCCAGCACCAGAACCGACTACCCGCGGGGGGCGCAGTATTTT
TRBJ1-2 - - TRBV6-5 CASSYNRDNYGYTF TGTGCCAGCAGTTACAACAGGGATAACTATGGCTACACCTTC
TRBJ1-1 - TRBD1 TRBV5-4 CASSSDRARNTEAFF TGTGCCAGCAGCTCAGACAGGGCTCGGAACACTGAAGCTTTCTTT
TRBJ1-2 - - TRBV19 CASSIEGAGNYGYTF TGTGCCAGTAGTATAGAAGGGGCAGGCAACTATGGCTACACCTTC
TRBJ1-2 - TRBD1 TRBV7-2 CASSPGQGAYGYTF TGTGCCAGCAGCCCCGGACAGGGAGCCTATGGCTACACCTTC
TRBJ1-1 once TRBD1 TRBV6-6 CASSRGQAGEAFF TGTGCCAGCAGTCGGGGACAGGCGGGTGAAGCTTTCTTT
TRBJ2-2 - TRBD2 TRBV5-1 CASSFGRAGGPNTGELFF TGCGCCAGCAGCTTTGGGCGAGCGGGGGGGCCGAACACCGGGGAGCTGTTTTTT
TRBJ2-3 - - TRBV5-1 CASSGGQSTDTQYF TGCGCCAGCAGCGGCGGACAGAGCACAGATACGCAGTATTTT
TRBJ2-1 - - TRBV7-2 CATREFNEQFF TGTGCCACCAGGGAGTTCAATGAGCAGTTCTTC
TRBJ2-2 - - TRBV12-3/TRBV12-4 CASSQTGAGELFF TGTGCCAGCAGCCAGACCGGGGCCGGGGAGCTGTTTTTT
TRBJ2-2 - - TRBV27 CASSPSRAGNTGELFF TGTGCCAGCAGTCCATCCCGGGCGGGGAACACCGGGGAGCTGTTTTTT
TRBJ2-4 - - TRBV2 CASRRSNLYF TGTGCCAGCAGACGATCTAATCTGTACTTC
TRBJ2-6 - - TRBV6-5 CASRGPSSGANVLTF TGTGCCAGCAGGGGCCCGAGCTCTGGGGCCAACGTCCTGACTTTC
TRBJ2-4 - TRBD2 TRBV7-2 CASSFRGLASLAKNIQYF TGTGCCAGCAGCTTTAGGGGACTAGCCTCACTAGCCAAAAACATTCAGTACTTC
TRBJ1-1 - - TRBV4-3 CASSPNAGVNTEAFF TGCGCCAGCAGCCCCAACGCAGGGGTAAACACTGAAGCTTTCTTT
TRBJ2-2 - - TRBV7-9 CASSPRLNRRPANTGELFF TGTGCCAGCAGCCCCCGCCTCAATCGTCGCCCAGCGAACACCGGGGAGCTGTTTTTT